Below are 27 T cell receptor beta chains sequenced from a single sample in a study of T cell responses to AZD1222 COVID-19 vaccine. Sequencing was performed with immunoSEQ multiplex PCR; in TCRdb, only in-frame clones are kept and a portion is missing. The repertoire includes 130,000 to 150,000 clones, under 95% of them detected once, and 1.5% to 2% sits in the top ten. The sequencing used peripheral blood, collected on day 0 of AZD1222 vaccination. The receptors were gathered from an adult in good health.

This CDR3 is CASSLGRLSPTESNEQFF. The CDR3 DNA is TGTGCCAGCAGCTTAGGGAGACTAAGCCCTACGGAGTCCAATGAGCAGTTCTTC. V is TRBV7-9 and J is TRBJ2-1; possibly TRBD2 for D (5 bases). Germline loops: CDR1 SEHNR, CDR2 FQNEAQ (reference sequence). The CDR3 loop spans 18 amino acids. V was cut by 1 base and J by 6 bases, with 22 bases left in between.

The V call is TRBV5-1, the J call TRBJ1-4; 8 positions match TRBD1. Germline V CDR1 and CDR2: SGHRS, YFSETQ. V gave up 0 bases and J gave up 8 bases; unmatched junction bases: 9. This CDR3 has 16 amino acids. This CDR3 is CASSLGTGTGGEKLFF. The CDR3 nucleotides are TGCGCCAGCAGCTTGGGGACCGGGACAGGAGGCGAAAAACTGTTTTTT.

As DNA, the CDR3 is TGTGCCACCAGCAGAGAGAGGACAGATCAGCCCCAGCATTTT. Translated: CATSRERTDQPQHF. J is TRBJ1-5 and V is TRBV15, with a weak D call TRBD1 (6 bases). Germline loops: CDR1 LNHNV, CDR2 YYDKDF (reference sequence). V lost 0 bases and J 5 bases, leaving 8 bases between the germline ends. CDR3 length equals 14 residues.

This chain uses TRBV7-2 with TRBJ2-7, with D unresolved. V was trimmed by 3 bases and J by 3 bases, leaving 15 bases between them. Germline V gene lookup returns CDR1 SGHTA and CDR2 FQGNSA. The CDR3 contains 15 residues. This CDR3 is CASSLNGRFHYEQYF. CDR3 nucleotides: TGTGCCAGCAGCTTGAACGGGCGGTTTCACTACGAGCAGTACTTC.

The rearrangement links TRBV6-4 to TRBJ1-2; no firm D call. The V and J ends lost 0 bases and 4 bases respectively, with 9 bases between them. Per germline, CDR1 MRHNA and CDR2 SNTAGT. This CDR3 has 14 amino acids. This chain's CDR3 is CASSDSSGLYGYTF. DNA of the CDR3: TGTGCCAGCAGTGACTCGAGTGGACTCTATGGCTACACCTTC.

The J gene is TRBJ2-5, the V gene TRBV9; D call uncertain. The length of the CDR3 is 15 residues. Trimming cost V 2 bases and J 5 bases, with 16 bases left between them. Germline V gene sequence: CDR1 SGDLS, CDR2 YYNGEE. The DNA for the CDR3 is TGTGCCAGCAGCGTCTCACCGGGCCAATCGGAGACCCAGTACTTC. As protein: CASSVSPGQSETQYF.

V gene TRBV6-2 or TRBV6-3 combines with J gene TRBJ1-1, with D perhaps matching TRBD1 (6 bases). There are 14 residues in the CDR3. Trimming removed 2 bases at V and 6 bases at J, with 13 bases between. Germline CDR1 reads MNHEY; CDR2 reads SVGEGT. DNA of the CDR3: TGTGCCAGCAGTTACCTACAGGGAAGGGCTGAAGCTTTCTTT. Amino acid sequence: CASSYLQGRAEAFF.

The chain links TRBV4-2 to TRBJ2-7; 10 nucleotides align to TRBD2. Trimming took 4 bases from V and 6 from J; bases not matched to a gene: 12. CDR3 size: 16 residues. Germline lookup yields CDR1 LGHNA and CDR2 YNFKEQ. CDR3: CASSPSHSGRPLEQYF. CDR3 sequence (DNA): TGTGCCAGCAGCCCATCTCATAGCGGGAGGCCGCTCGAGCAGTACTTC.

The chain is built from TRBV24-1 and TRBJ2-2; TRBD2 matches 14 bases. The V segment lost 6 bases and the J segment 2 bases; nucleotides outside the gene matches: 4. CDR3 length equals 17 residues. CDR1 KGHDR and CDR2 SFDVKD come from the germline V gene. CDR3 in amino acids: CATSPGLAGANTGELFF. Written as DNA, the CDR3 is TGTGCCACCAGTCCGGGACTAGCGGGAGCTAACACCGGGGAGCTGTTTTTT.

The chain combines TRBV5-6 with TRBJ2-5, with 7 bases fitting TRBD2. The germline gives CDR1 SGHDT, CDR2 YYEEEE. V was clipped by 1 base and J by 9 bases; unmatched bases: 15. This CDR3 has 16 amino acids. CDR3 loop: CASSLSASGPRLAQYF. CDR3 coding DNA: TGTGCCAGCAGCTTGTCGGCTAGCGGACCGAGGCTGGCCCAGTACTTC. Full variable domain (remainder filled in from reference TRBV5-6 and TRBJ2-5): DAGVTQSPTHLIKTRGQQVTLRCSPKSGHDTVSWYQQALGQGPQFIFQYYEEEERQRGNFPDRFSGHQFPNYSSELNVNALLLGDSALYLCASSLSASGPRLAQYFGPGTRLLVL.

The chain carries TRBV15 and TRBJ2-5, with no clear D. The CDR3 runs 12 residues. Trimming left V 5 bases short and J 2 bases short, with 6 bases between. Germline CDR1 is LNHNV and CDR2 is YYDKDF (reference sequence). The CDR3 coding sequence is TGTGCCACCAGCCCTGCTCAAGAGACCCAGTACTTC. Translating it yields CATSPAQETQYF.

This sequence joins TRBV7-3 and TRBJ2-1; a weak D match, TRBD1 (6 bases). Germline values: CDR1 SGHTA, CDR2 FQGTGA. Trimming left V 3 bases short and J 0 bases short, with 9 bases between. The CDR3 is made up of 15 amino acids. The CDR3 DNA follows: TGTGCCAGCAGCTTCCAACAGGGCTCCTACAATGAGCAGTTCTTC. This gives the protein CASSFQQGSYNEQFF.

The chain has TRBV5-8 and TRBJ1-5; D is possibly TRBD1 (5 bases). The germline V gene has CDR1 SGHTS and CDR2 YDEGEE. The CDR3 consists of 12 residues. Trimming removed 4 bases from V and 5 bases from J, with 7 bases in between. CDR3 loop: CASSLGDQPQHF. The CDR3 DNA reads as TGTGCCAGCAGCCTGGGGGATCAGCCCCAGCATTTT.

This sequence joins TRBV6-5 and TRBJ1-1; the match to TRBD1 covers 9 bases. The CDR3 sequence is 14 residues long. Germline CDR1 MNHEY, CDR2 SVGAGI. V lost 6 bases and J lost 1; bases outside the gene matches: 3. The CDR3 DNA follows: TGTGCCAGCAGCCCGACAGGGGGGAACACTGAAGCTTTCTTT. This gives the protein CASSPTGGNTEAFF.

The rearrangement joins TRBV5-8 to TRBJ1-5; the D is unclear. Germline loops: CDR1 SGHTS, CDR2 YDEGEE. The CDR3 consists of 13 residues. The V gene lost 2 bases and the J gene lost 0 bases, with 3 bases spanning the gap. CDR3 sequence reads: CASSFGSNQPQHF. CDR3 in DNA: TGTGCCAGCAGCTTCGGTAGCAATCAGCCCCAGCATTTT. Variable domain in full (rest from reference TRBV5-8 and TRBJ1-5): EAGVTQSPTHLIKTRGQQATLRCSPISGHTSVYWYQQALGLGLQFLLWYDEGEERNRGNFPPRFSGRQFPNYSSELNVNALELEDSALYLCASSFGSNQPQHFGDGTRLSIL.

This chain links TRBV4-1 with TRBJ2-2, with unresolved D. The CDR3 sequence is 13 residues long. The V gene lost 4 bases and the J gene lost 6 bases, with 9 bases spanning the gap. The germline V gene encodes CDR1 MGHRA and CDR2 YSYEKL. The DNA of the CDR3 is TGCGCCAGCAGCCCCACGAGAGCCGGGGAGCTGTTTTTT. Protein product: CASSPTRAGELFF.

V usage is TRBV5-1 and J usage is TRBJ2-7; 7 bases fit TRBD2. V was pared by 3 bases and J by 3 bases, with 9 bases of the junction left unmatched. The CDR3 has 15 residues. Germline V gives CDR1 SGHRS, CDR2 YFSETQ. CDR3 sequence (DNA): TGCGCCAGCAGCTCGGGTCCGGGGGGAAACTACGAGCAGTACTTC. Translated: CASSSGPGGNYEQYF.

J is TRBJ1-5 and V is TRBV29-1; 7 bases align to TRBD1. CDR3 length equals 13 residues. Germline loops: CDR1 SQVTM, CDR2 ANQGSEA. Losses at the gene ends were 6 bases for V and 2 bases for J; bases not matched to a gene: 4. CDR3 in DNA: TGCAGCGTGGCGACAGGGCGCAATCAGCCCCAGCATTTT. Residues: CSVATGRNQPQHF.

This clone was recorded once. This rearrangement joins TRBV7-2 to TRBJ2-2; 9 nucleotides line up with TRBD1. The CDR3 spans 16 residues. Losses at the gene ends were 2 bases for V and 5 bases for J; bases not matched to a gene: 6. CDR1 and CDR2 from the germline V gene are SGHTA and FQGNSA. The chain's CDR3 is CASSLLGQGQTGELFF. CDR3 sequence (DNA): TGTGCCAGCAGCTTACTAGGACAGGGGCAGACCGGGGAGCTGTTTTTT. The variable domain in full, with the rest retrieved from reference TRBV7-2 and TRBJ2-2, is GAGVSQSPSNKVTEKGKDVELRCDPISGHTALYWYRQSLGQGLEFLIYFQGNSAPDKSGLPSDRFSAERTGGSVSTLTIQRTQQEDSAVYLCASSLLGQGQTGELFFGEGSRLTVL.

The rearrangement joins TRBV7-9 to TRBJ2-7; 9 bases line up with TRBD1. J was trimmed by 5 bases and V by 5 bases; bases with no gene match: 10. Germline lookup yields CDR1 SEHNR and CDR2 FQNEAQ (reference sequence). The length of the CDR3 is 15 residues. The CDR3, as DNA: TGTGCCAGCAGCCCGGGACAGGGTGGGGCTGACGAGCAGTACTTC. This gives the protein CASSPGQGGADEQYF.

V usage is TRBV12-3 or TRBV12-4 and J usage is TRBJ1-2; D is perhaps TRBD1 (5 bases). V lost 4 bases, J lost 7 bases, and 13 bases lay in between. The CDR3 spans 13 residues. CDR3 amino acids: CASSSNRIRGYTF. The CDR3 DNA reads TGTGCCAGCAGTTCGAACAGGATACGTGGCTACACCTTC.

The chain couples TRBV18 to TRBJ2-1; perhaps TRBD2 as D (5 bases). The CDR3 extends over 13 amino acids. Trimming removed 0 bases from V and 13 bases from J, with 13 bases in between. CDR1 and CDR2 (germline): KGHSH, LQKENI. The CDR3 coding sequence is TGTGCCAGCTCACCACCCGAGGGTCTGAATCAGTTCTTC. Protein product: CASSPPEGLNQFF.

This clone showed up just once. The chain couples TRBV19 to TRBJ1-2, with TRBD1 matching 7 bases. The CDR3 contains 13 residues. After removal of 5 bases from V and 3 bases from J, the junction contained 3 bases not matched to a gene. CDR1 LNHDA and CDR2 SQIVND come from the germline V gene (reference sequence). The CDR3 is CASSPGTDYGYTF. Here the CDR3 DNA reads TGTGCCAGTAGTCCCGGGACAGACTATGGCTACACCTTC.

This chain uses TRBV11-2 with TRBJ1-1, with D possibly matching TRBD1 (6 bases). With 5 bases removed from V and 1 base from J, the gap between germline ends came to 11 bases. There are 14 residues in the CDR3. From germline, CDR1 is SGHAT and CDR2 FQNNGV. CDR3 nucleotides: TGTGCCAGCAGCGGGGGCAGGGCGAACACTGAAGCTTTCTTT. It yields the protein CASSGGRANTEAFF.

V gene TRBV5-6 combines with J gene TRBJ2-7, with 10 bases that match TRBD1. V was clipped by 2 bases and J by 3 bases; unmatched bases: 2. Germline V lookup: CDR1 SGHDT, CDR2 YYEEEE. The CDR3 length is 14 residues. The CDR3 protein is CASSFGTGVYEQYF. The DNA for the CDR3 is TGTGCCAGCAGCTTCGGGACAGGGGTCTACGAGCAGTACTTC.

The chain carries TRBV5-8 and TRBJ2-6; possibly TRBD1 or TRBD2 for D (5 bases each). Germline V gives CDR1 SGHTS, CDR2 YDEGEE. The CDR3 has 17 residues. With 4 bases removed from V and 0 bases from J, the gap between germline ends came to 14 bases. The CDR3 spells CASSRDLGNSGANVLTF. The CDR3 DNA reads as TGTGCCAGCAGCCGGGACCTAGGGAACTCTGGGGCCAACGTCCTGACTTTC.

The chain carries TRBV5-6 and TRBJ1-4; the D is unclear. Germline V gene lookup returns CDR1 SGHDT and CDR2 YYEEEE. The CDR3 has 18 amino acids. V shed 4 bases and J shed 0 bases, with 19 bases lying between them. The CDR3 nucleotides read TGTGCCAGCAGCACCCAGACAAAGTGGTCTTCAACTAATGAAAAACTGTTTTTT. This encodes CASSTQTKWSSTNEKLFF.